These 25 T cell receptor beta chains were sequenced from one sample in a study of regulatory T cells in long-lasting Graves disease. iRepertoire HTBI primers and Arm-PCR of CDR3 regions built TCR beta libraries. TCRdb re-analysed the multiplex PCR reads in MiXCR, keeping a single row per CDR3 protein. The profile covers over 300,000 distinct CDR3 sequences, with roughly a sixth appearing a single time and approximately 21% taken by the ten largest. This sample's time point: newly diagnosed GD, antithyroid drugs for less than 3 months. There was RNA extracted from PBMCs, and the TCR library was made from it. Here the sequenced sample was peripheral blood mononuclear cells (PBMCs), taken at new diagnosis, from a patient treated with antithyroid drugs. The source is a female donor with Graves disease.

This clonotype was observed at least ten times. The genes are TRBV2 and TRBJ2-7; TRBD2 matches at 8 bases. V shed 7 bases, J shed 0 bases, and the junction held 5 bases outside the gene matches. This CDR3 is 14 amino acids long. The germline gives CDR1 SNHLY, CDR2 FYNNEI. The CDR3 loop is CASNGLADSYEQYF. CDR3 in DNA: TGTGCCAGCAACGGACTAGCAGACTCCTACGAGCAGTACTTC.

This clonotype was observed many times. The CDR3 loop reads CASSLDRGGYTEAFF. In nucleotides, the CDR3 is TGTGCCAGCAGCTTAGACAGGGGTGGTTACACTGAAGCTTTCTTT. The V call is TRBV11-1, the J call TRBJ1-1; 7 bases align to TRBD1. The CDR3 length is 15 residues. Trimming took 1 base from V and 3 from J; bases not matched to a gene: 5. From germline, CDR1 is SGHAT and CDR2 FQDESV (reference sequence).

Ten or more counts support this clonotype. This rearrangement joins TRBV5-1 to TRBJ1-6, with D unclear. Germline-derived CDR1 and CDR2 are SGHRS and YFSETQ. V gave up 4 bases and J gave up 7 bases, with 18 bases separating them. The CDR3 length is 16 residues. The CDR3 region has the DNA TGCGCCAGCAGCCCCCGGGGTGCCTCGGGGAATTCACCCCTCCACTTT. Amino acid sequence: CASSPRGASGNSPLHF.

The V gene is TRBV28, the J gene TRBJ2-5, with 10 bases matching TRBD2. CDR1 and CDR2 (germline): MDHEN, SYDVKM. J gave up 5 bases and V 5 bases, and 8 bases lay outside the gene matches. This CDR3 region has 15 residues. The CDR3 bases are TGTGCCAGCAGTCTAGCGGGAGTGCTCGACGAGACCCAGTACTTC. This codes for CASSLAGVLDETQYF. The full variable domain, rest sourced from reference TRBV28 and TRBJ2-5, is DVKVTQSSRYLVKRTGEKVFLECVQDMDHENMFWYRQDPGLGLRLIYFSYDVKMKEKGDIPEGYSVSREKKERFSLILESASTNQTSMYLCASSLAGVLDETQYFGPGTRLLVL.

The chain uses TRBV7-2 and TRBJ2-5, with 9 bases lining up with TRBD2. The V segment lost 5 bases and the J segment 5 bases; nucleotides outside the gene matches: 6. Germline CDR1 SGHTA, CDR2 FQGNSA. The CDR3 runs to 14 residues. The CDR3 is CASSGPSGRETQYF. The CDR3 DNA reads as TGTGCCAGCAGCGGACCGAGCGGGAGGGAGACCCAGTACTTC. Supplemented by reference TRBV7-2 and TRBJ2-5, the full variable domain reads GAGVSQSPSNKVTEKGKDVELRCDPISGHTALYWYRQSLGQGLEFLIYFQGNSAPDKSGLPSDRFSAERTGGSVSTLTIQRTQQEDSAVYLCASSGPSGRETQYFGPGTRLLVL.

The V gene is TRBV9, the J gene TRBJ2-5, with TRBD2 identical over 14 bases. Germline loops: CDR1 SGDLS, CDR2 YYNGEE. The V and J ends lost 4 bases and 8 bases, in that order; junction bases with no gene match: 10. This CDR3 has 16 amino acids. Written as DNA, the CDR3 is TGTGCCAGCAGCTCGGGGGGGACTAGCGGGAGTTCTACCCAGTACTTC. Protein product: CASSSGGTSGSSTQYF.

CDR3 amino acids: CASSQGTGTSGRYNEQFF. The CDR3, as DNA: TGTGCCAGCAGCCAAGGAACAGGGACTAGCGGGAGATACAATGAGCAGTTCTTC. The V call is TRBV4-2, the J call TRBJ2-1, with TRBD2 matching 14 bases. CDR3 size: 18 residues. The V segment lost 1 base and the J segment 4 bases; nucleotides outside the gene matches: 6. Germline V lookup: CDR1 LGHNA, CDR2 YNFKEQ.

As concerns this clonotype: One base separates it from a far larger clone, so it is likely a read error. The chain links TRBV5-4 to TRBJ2-2; D assignment may be TRBD1 or TRBD2 (6 bases each). The CDR3 runs to 16 residues. The germline gives CDR1 SGHNT, CDR2 YYREEE (reference sequence). The CDR3 protein is CASSQDSGAGPGELFF. As DNA, the CDR3 is TGCGCCAGCAGCCAAGATTCGGGGGCAGGTCCCGGGGAGCTGTTTTTT.

This clonotype came up many times. The chain recombines TRBV12-5 with TRBJ2-5; 7 nucleotides match TRBD2. The V gene end was trimmed by 5 bases and the J gene end by 3 bases; junction bases not matched to a gene: 6. There are 14 residues in the CDR3. From germline, CDR1 is LGHNT and CDR2 FRNRAP. CDR3 sequence: CASGGPGREETQYF. CDR3 bases: TGTGCTAGTGGTGGGCCGGGGAGGGAAGAGACCCAGTACTTC.

This clonotype was seen repeatedly, ten times or more. The chain has TRBV2 and TRBJ2-1; 8 nucleotides line up with TRBD2. Germline V gives CDR1 SNHLY, CDR2 FYNNEI. V shed 9 bases, J shed 5 bases, and the junction held 9 bases outside the gene matches. The CDR3 length is 14 residues. CDR3 DNA: TGTGCCAGTGTCCCGGGGCGGGGGGACAATGAGCAGTTCTTC. Translating gives CASVPGRGDNEQFF.

The chain carries TRBV15 and TRBJ2-1; weak D call: TRBD2 (6 bases). The ends were cut back, 5 bases at V and 9 bases at J, with 11 bases in the middle. The CDR3 sequence is 12 residues long. Germline V lookup: CDR1 LNHNV, CDR2 YYDKDF (reference sequence). The CDR3 sequence: CATSLTGGEQFF. As DNA, the CDR3 is TGTGCCACCAGCCTAACCGGGGGTGAGCAGTTCTTC.

This clonotype was detected many times. The rearrangement links TRBV19 to TRBJ2-2; D might be TRBD1 or TRBD2, each matching 5 bases. V shed 3 bases and J shed 5 bases, with 7 bases lying between them. There are 13 residues in the CDR3. The germline gives CDR1 LNHDA, CDR2 SQIVND (reference sequence). In nucleotides, the CDR3 is TGTGCCAGTAGTATTGGGGGAACCGGGGAGCTGTTTTTT. Its protein product is CASSIGGTGELFF.

This clonotype was recorded a few times. V gene TRBV29-1 combines with J gene TRBJ2-1; no clear D. Trimming cost V 3 bases and J 6 bases, with 15 bases left between them. The CDR3 runs to 14 residues. CDR1 SQVTM and CDR2 ANQGSEA come from the germline V gene. The CDR3 loop is CSVEPGWSINEQFF. DNA of the CDR3: TGCAGCGTTGAGCCCGGGTGGAGTATCAATGAGCAGTTCTTC.

This clonotype was observed many times. This chain uses TRBV7-9 with TRBJ2-2; D is unresolved. Trimming removed 6 bases at V and 2 bases at J, with 13 bases between. The CDR3 has 15 amino acids. Germline V lookup: CDR1 SEHNR, CDR2 FQNEAQ (reference sequence). The CDR3 nucleotides read TGTGCCAGCAGATCCGGCGGTCAAAACACCGGGGAGCTGTTTTTT. Protein product: CASRSGGQNTGELFF. The whole variable domain, filled in from reference TRBV7-9 and TRBJ2-2, reads DTGVSQNPRHKITKRGQNVTFRCDPISEHNRLYWYRQTLGQGPEFLTYFQNEAQLEKSRLLSDRFSAERPKGSFSTLEIQRTEQGDSAMYLCASRSGGQNTGELFFGEGSRLTVL.

This clonotype has ten or more counts. J is TRBJ2-5 and V is TRBV20-1; possible D gene TRBD1, 7 bases. Germline assignment: CDR1 DFQATT and CDR2 SNEGSKA (reference sequence). Trimming pared 2 bases from V and 5 bases from J, leaving 24 bases between. There are 17 residues in the CDR3. The CDR3 spells CSARNQGGGVLVETQYF. The CDR3 DNA reads TGCAGTGCTAGAAACCAGGGGGGTGGAGTGCTTGTGGAGACCCAGTACTTC.

This clonotype was seen ten or more times. This chain links TRBV4-2 with TRBJ2-5; D is possibly TRBD2 (5 bases). In germline, CDR1 is LGHNA, CDR2 YNFKEQ. Deletions cut 0 bases from V and 5 bases from J, with 16 bases between. The CDR3 sequence is 16 residues long. As DNA, the CDR3 is TGTGCCAGCAGCCAAGATTACGAGGGAGTCCGCGAGACCCAGTACTTC. Its protein product is CASSQDYEGVRETQYF.

There are many counts of this clonotype. The V call is TRBV28, the J call TRBJ2-7; no reliable D call. The CDR3 spans 11 residues. Germline V gives CDR1 MDHEN, CDR2 SYDVKM. The V end was cut by 6 bases, the J end by 5 bases, with 8 bases between. The CDR3 nucleotides read TGTGCCAGCAGGCTCAAAGACGAGCAGTACTTC. It codes for CASRLKDEQYF.

This clonotype has ten or more counts. The chain is built from TRBV28 and TRBJ1-6; 10 nucleotides match TRBD1. The CDR3 has 14 amino acids. The V segment lost 6 bases and the J segment 8 bases; nucleotides outside the gene matches: 4. Germline assignment: CDR1 MDHEN and CDR2 SYDVKM. CDR3 nucleotide sequence: TGTGCCAGCAGATCCGGACAGGGGGATTCACCCCTCCACTTT. Amino acids: CASRSGQGDSPLHF.

This clonotype was picked up many times. The V call is TRBV6-1, the J call TRBJ1-1, with a weak D call TRBD1 (5 bases). CDR3 length: 13 amino acids. Germline CDR1 and CDR2: MNHNS and SASEGT. Deletions cut 3 bases from V and 8 bases from J, with 13 bases between. The DNA of the CDR3 is TGTGCCAGCAGTGAGGTGGCCGGGGCCGAAGCTTTCTTT. As protein: CASSEVAGAEAFF.

In its sample, this clonotype was seen a few times. The chain recombines TRBV9 with TRBJ1-5; D gene ambiguous. Germline V CDR1 and CDR2: SGDLS, YYNGEE. The CDR3 loop spans 15 amino acids. V lost 4 bases to trimming and J lost 0 bases, with 11 bases between them. CDR3 nucleotide sequence: TGTGCCAGCAGCCCCCACGGGGATAGCAATCAGCCCCAGCATTTT. Translating gives CASSPHGDSNQPQHF.

This clonotype was recorded at least ten times. The DNA for the CDR3 is TGTGCCAGCAGTTTAGGCGGGAGGGCCCTCGTAAACGAGCAGTACTTC. It yields the protein CASSLGGRALVNEQYF. The J gene is TRBJ2-7, the V gene TRBV28, with 9 bases identical to TRBD2. CDR1 is MDHEN and CDR2 is SYDVKM in the germline V gene. V lost 2 bases to trimming and J lost 5 bases; unmatched junction nucleotides: 10. This CDR3 spans 16 amino acids.

This clonotype was observed many times. The J gene is TRBJ2-5, the V gene TRBV28, with 9 bases aligning to TRBD1. The CDR3 spans 15 residues. V shed 6 bases and J 4 bases; nucleotides not matched to a gene: 9. In germline, CDR1 is MDHEN, CDR2 SYDVKM. The CDR3, as DNA: TGTGCCAGCAGCCAACCGGGACAGGGAATAGAGACCCAGTACTTC. It codes for CASSQPGQGIETQYF.

This clonotype occurred many times. The rearrangement links TRBV5-1 to TRBJ1-2; D gene ambiguous. CDR1 SGHRS and CDR2 YFSETQ come from the germline V gene. Trimming took 2 bases from V and 4 from J, leaving 12 bases between them. The CDR3 length is 14 residues. This chain's CDR3 is CASSFRQDGYGYTF. In DNA, the CDR3 is TGCGCCAGCAGCTTTCGCCAGGACGGCTATGGCTACACCTTC. The whole variable domain, filled in from reference TRBV5-1 and TRBJ1-2, reads KAGVTQTPRYLIKTRGQQVTLSCSPISGHRSVSWYQQTPGQGLQFLFEYFSETQRNKGNFPGRFSGRQFSNSRSEMNVSTLELGDSALYLCASSFRQDGYGYTFGSGTRLTVV.

The gene calls are TRBV14 and TRBJ2-7; D possibly corresponds to TRBD1 (6 bases). In germline, CDR1 is SGHDN, CDR2 FVKESK. The CDR3 sequence is 17 residues long. The V gene lost 2 bases and the J gene lost 3 bases, with 20 bases spanning the gap. The CDR3 DNA sequence: TGTGCCAGCAGCCAAACCCTACAACAGGGCGCGAGCTACGAGCAGTACTTC. Its translation: CASSQTLQQGASYEQYF.

At least ten counts were recorded for this clonotype. This sequence joins TRBV18 and TRBJ2-1; a weak D match, TRBD2 (6 bases). The germline CDR1 and CDR2 sequences are KGHSH and LQKENI. The CDR3 extends over 14 amino acids. V was shortened by 0 bases and J by 10 bases, with 13 bases between the two germline ends. The CDR3 loop reads CASSPPPGGGEQFF. The CDR3 coding sequence is TGTGCCAGCTCACCACCCCCCGGGGGTGGGGAGCAGTTCTTC.